One sample yielded the 20 T cell receptor beta chains listed below, sequenced in a study of OX40 agonist ivuxolimab in advanced cancers. The assay was immunoSEQ multiplex PCR, and TCRdb's table has in-frame clones only and misses some. The table records 65,000 to 85,000 clones, approximately 87% of them present only once. Sequenced here: CD4+ or CD8+ T cells sorted from blood, sampled in a trial of the OX40 agonist ivuxolimab. The receptor source for this set is an adult with an advanced solid tumor such as melanoma, head and neck, liver or kidney cancer.

The chain couples TRBV29-1 to TRBJ1-1; the D gene is possibly TRBD1 (6 bases). The CDR3 totals 11 residues. Germline assignment: CDR1 SQVTM and CDR2 ANQGSEA. Trimming left V 4 bases short and J 10 bases short, with 13 bases between. Written as DNA, the CDR3 is TGCAGCGTTGTCTGGGGGGCGGTAGCTTTCTTT. This encodes CSVVWGAVAFF.

The V call is TRBV7-8, the J call TRBJ1-1; 7 bases fit TRBD1. CDR1 and CDR2 (germline): SGHVS, FQNEAQ. The V and J ends lost 5 bases and 0 bases, in that order; junction bases with no gene match: 6. This CDR3 is built from 15 residues. The CDR3 region has the DNA TGTGCCAGCAGCGCTCAGGGGGGTGTGAACACTGAAGCTTTCTTT. It codes for CASSAQGGVNTEAFF. The variable domain in full, completed from reference TRBV7-8 and TRBJ1-1, reads GAGVSQSPRYKVAKRGQDVALRCDPISGHVSLFWYQQALGQGPEFLTYFQNEAQLDKSGLPSDRFFAERPEGSVSTLKIQRTQQEDSAVYLCASSAQGGVNTEAFFGQGTRLTVV.

V usage is TRBV7-3 and J usage is TRBJ1-6; D perhaps matches TRBD1 (5 bases). Trimming left V 3 bases short and J 10 bases short, with 13 bases between. From germline, CDR1 is SGHTA and CDR2 FQGTGA. This CDR3 is 14 amino acids long. The CDR3 DNA reads TGTGCCAGCAGCTTGAAAGGGGACGGCTCACCCCTCCACTTT. Its translation: CASSLKGDGSPLHF.

Comments on this clone: Germline is not matched at one junction end, which may reflect a read error. The sample has other DNA sequences that encode this CDR3 too. The J gene is TRBJ1-6, the V gene TRBV5-1, with 8 bases that match TRBD1. The germline CDR1 and CDR2 sequences are SGHRS and YFSETQ. The CDR3 runs 17 residues. CDR3: CASSTRGRSSGNSPLHF. CDR3 in DNA: TGCGCCAGCAGCACCAGGGGGCGAAGCTCGGGTAATTCACCTCTCCACTTT.

The chain employs TRBV7-9 and TRBJ1-3, with a weak D call TRBD1 (6 bases). The germline V gene has CDR1 SEHNR and CDR2 FQNEAQ (reference sequence). The V and J ends lost 5 bases and 4 bases respectively, with 12 bases between them. The CDR3 runs 14 residues. CDR3 region: CASSMYREGNTIYF. The DNA of the CDR3 is TGTGCCAGCAGCATGTACAGGGAGGGAAACACCATATATTTT.

CDR3 protein: CASSLDPGWVAGPYEQYF. The CDR3, as DNA: TGCGCCAGCAGCTTGGATCCAGGGTGGGTAGCGGGGCCCTACGAGCAGTACTTC. This rearrangement joins TRBV5-1 to TRBJ2-7, with 8 positions matching TRBD2. Trimming at V came to 0 bases and at J to 2 bases, leaving 13 bases not matched to a gene. This CDR3 is built from 18 residues. Looked up from germline, CDR1 is SGHRS and CDR2 is YFSETQ.

This chain uses TRBV19 with TRBJ1-5; 10 positions match TRBD1. The CDR3 is 15 residues long. CDR1 and CDR2 (germline): LNHDA, SQIVND (reference sequence). V shed 7 bases, J shed 6 bases, and the junction held 9 bases outside the gene matches. The CDR3 loop reads CASTFTGQGFQPQHF. CDR3 nucleotides: TGTGCCAGTACGTTTACGGGACAGGGGTTTCAGCCCCAGCATTTT.

The chain uses TRBV7-9 and TRBJ2-5; TRBD1 matches at 7 bases. The end of the DNA is better explained by TRBJ2-7, so the J call may be wrong. The CDR3 loop spans 15 amino acids. Germline values: CDR1 SEHNR, CDR2 FQNEAQ (reference sequence). The CDR3 DNA follows: TGTGCCAGCAGCCAAGGGCAGGGGGTAACCTACGAGCAGTACTTC. Translated: CASSQGQGVTYEQYF.

For the CDR3, the DNA is TGTGCCAGCAAGGGGGCAGGGGGAAGGCCTGAAGCTTTCTTT. It yields the protein CASKGAGGRPEAFF. The chain links TRBV6-6 to TRBJ1-1; TRBD1 aligns across 7 bases. The length of the CDR3 is 14 residues. Germline V gives CDR1 MNHNY, CDR2 SVGAGI (reference sequence). After removal of 7 bases from V and 6 bases from J, the junction contained 11 bases not matched to a gene.

The chain employs TRBV19 and TRBJ1-4; no definite D call. This CDR3 has 14 residues. CDR1 LNHDA and CDR2 SQIVND come from the germline V gene (reference sequence). The V end lost 7 bases, the J end lost 0 bases, and 9 bases lay between the germline ends. CDR3 DNA: TGTGCCAGTACCAACAGCGCAACTAATGAAAAACTGTTTTTT. Residues: CASTNSATNEKLFF.

This clone was recorded only once. One end of the junction does not line up with germline, which may come from a read error. V and J are TRBV6-6 and TRBJ1-2; 7 bases map to TRBD1. Looked up from germline, CDR1 is MNHNY and CDR2 is SVGAGI (reference sequence). The CDR3 loop spans 14 amino acids. In nucleotides, the CDR3 is TGTGCCATCAGTGGGCAGGGACAGAACTATGGCTACACCTTC. Translation: CAISGQGQNYGYTF.

This sequence joins TRBV7-2 and TRBJ1-1; a possible D gene is TRBD1 (5 bases). The CDR3 runs to 14 residues. The V end lost 8 bases, the J end lost 0 bases, and 13 bases lay between the germline ends. Germline V gene sequence: CDR1 SGHTA, CDR2 FQGNSA. This chain's CDR3 is CASRLGVMNTEAFF. The DNA for the CDR3 is TGTGCCAGCCGATTAGGGGTCATGAACACTGAAGCTTTCTTT.

This chain joins TRBV18 and TRBJ1-4; D ambiguous. Germline CDR1 and CDR2: KGHSH and LQKENI. Trimming took off 3 bases at V and 0 bases at J, with 14 bases between the two ends. The CDR3 contains 17 residues. DNA for the CDR3: TGTGCCAGCTCACCCCCGGGAACAGTTGCAACTAATGAAAAACTGTTTTTT. Its translation: CASSPPGTVATNEKLFF.

V usage is TRBV7-6 and J usage is TRBJ2-3; 9 bases fit TRBD1. The CDR3 consists of 16 residues. Germline loops: CDR1 SGHVS, CDR2 FNYEAQ. Trimming at V came to 5 bases and at J to 1 base, leaving 7 bases not matched to a gene. The CDR3 protein is CASSPHRGLGTDTQYF. The CDR3 coding sequence is TGTGCCAGCAGCCCCCACAGGGGGCTCGGCACAGATACGCAGTATTTT.

The rearrangement joins TRBV5-1 to TRBJ2-3; D remains ambiguous. Germline V lookup: CDR1 SGHRS, CDR2 YFSETQ. Trimming pared 2 bases from V and 5 bases from J, leaving 12 bases between. CDR3 length equals 14 residues. The CDR3 DNA reads as TGCGCCAGCAGCTTCGGTGGGGTAAGAGATACGCAGTATTTT. It is translated as CASSFGGVRDTQYF.

J is TRBJ2-6 and V is TRBV18; D is uncertain. The germline gives CDR1 KGHSH, CDR2 LQKENI. CDR3 length: 15 amino acids. Between the trimmed V and J ends, which lost 4 bases and 4 bases, there was a span of 11 bases. The CDR3, as DNA: TGTGCCAGCTCACGAGAGGTCTCGGGGGCCAACGTCCTGACTTTC. As protein: CASSREVSGANVLTF. The full variable domain, rest sourced from reference TRBV18 and TRBJ2-6, is NAGVMQNPRHLVRRRGQEARLRCSPMKGHSHVYWYRQLPEEGLKFMVYLQKENIIDESGMPKERFSAEFPKEGPSILRIQQVVRGDSAAYFCASSREVSGANVLTFGAGSRLTVL.

This chain joins TRBV29-1 and TRBJ2-5; tentatively, D is TRBD2 (6 bases). The CDR3 is made up of 14 amino acids. Germline V gives CDR1 SQVTM, CDR2 ANQGSEA. V was trimmed by 0 bases and J by 4 bases, leaving 12 bases between them. CDR3 loop: CSVEDQTRRETQYF. The CDR3 region has the DNA TGCAGCGTTGAAGATCAGACTAGAAGAGAGACCCAGTACTTC.

The CDR3 spells CAWSVVRFGSGGTRPLHF. The CDR3 DNA follows: TGTGCCTGGAGTGTAGTTAGGTTTGGGTCAGGGGGCACGAGACCCCTCCACTTT. The chain links TRBV30 to TRBJ1-6; TRBD1 matches at 8 bases. In germline, CDR1 is GTSNPN, CDR2 SVGIG (reference sequence). The CDR3 extends over 18 amino acids. Unmatched junction bases numbered 19, after V lost 0 bases and J lost 12 bases.

The rearrangement joins TRBV19 to TRBJ2-5; D is undetermined. CDR3 length: 16 amino acids. Trimming removed 5 bases at V and 5 bases at J, with 21 bases between. CDR1 is LNHDA, CDR2 SQIVND, per germline (reference sequence). CDR3: CASSPEYPRVLETQYF. CDR3 coding DNA: TGTGCCAGTAGTCCTGAATACCCTAGGGTCCTGGAGACCCAGTACTTC.

This rearrangement joins TRBV9 to TRBJ2-7; D may be TRBD1 (5 bases). This CDR3 has 16 residues. The V end was cut by 0 bases, the J end by 6 bases, with 19 bases between. CDR1 SGDLS and CDR2 YYNGEE come from the germline V gene. This chain's CDR3 is CASSVESTRAGSEQYF. The CDR3 region has the DNA TGTGCCAGCAGCGTAGAGAGCACTCGGGCAGGGTCCGAGCAGTACTTC.